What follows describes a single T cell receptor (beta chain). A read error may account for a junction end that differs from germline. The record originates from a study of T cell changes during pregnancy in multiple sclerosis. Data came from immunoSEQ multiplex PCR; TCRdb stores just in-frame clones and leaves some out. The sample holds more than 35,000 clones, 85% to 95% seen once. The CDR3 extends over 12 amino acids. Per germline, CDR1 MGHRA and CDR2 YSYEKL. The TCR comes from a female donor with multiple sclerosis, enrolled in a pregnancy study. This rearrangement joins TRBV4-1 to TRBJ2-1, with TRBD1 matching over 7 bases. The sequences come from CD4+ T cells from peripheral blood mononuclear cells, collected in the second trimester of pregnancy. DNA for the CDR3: TGCGCCAGCAGCCAACATCAAGGGGGCATCCTCTTC. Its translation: CASSQHQGGILF.